The T cell receptor (beta chain) described here comes from a study of blood T cell repertoires in COVID-19. About the research overall: COVID-19 samples from acute and convalescent phases originated in the United States, Italy and Spain. PBMCs, B-cell-depleted T cells, or T cells were the source of the cDNA or gDNA that made up the material.

In the original workflow: Estimates of nucleated cell counts were drawn from the amplification of reference gene primers. Data came from immunoSEQ multiplex PCR; TCRdb stores just in-frame clones and leaves some out. The D gene and trimming were derived from the DNA, and the V and J assignments and clone size from that table. The sample holds 400,000 to 450,000 clones; roughly 89% are singletons and the top ten take 1.4%. The CDR3 is 11 residues long. Germline CDR1 is LNHNV and CDR2 is YYDKDF (reference sequence). V was cut by 5 bases and J by 5 bases, with 4 bases left in between. The sequenced sample was peripheral blood. The receptor comes from a woman under 40 with active or convalescent COVID-19. V gene TRBV15 combines with J gene TRBJ2-1; D remains ambiguous. The CDR3 DNA sequence: TGTGCCACCAGCGTCAACAATGAGCAGTTCTTC. The encoded protein is CATSVNNEQFF.